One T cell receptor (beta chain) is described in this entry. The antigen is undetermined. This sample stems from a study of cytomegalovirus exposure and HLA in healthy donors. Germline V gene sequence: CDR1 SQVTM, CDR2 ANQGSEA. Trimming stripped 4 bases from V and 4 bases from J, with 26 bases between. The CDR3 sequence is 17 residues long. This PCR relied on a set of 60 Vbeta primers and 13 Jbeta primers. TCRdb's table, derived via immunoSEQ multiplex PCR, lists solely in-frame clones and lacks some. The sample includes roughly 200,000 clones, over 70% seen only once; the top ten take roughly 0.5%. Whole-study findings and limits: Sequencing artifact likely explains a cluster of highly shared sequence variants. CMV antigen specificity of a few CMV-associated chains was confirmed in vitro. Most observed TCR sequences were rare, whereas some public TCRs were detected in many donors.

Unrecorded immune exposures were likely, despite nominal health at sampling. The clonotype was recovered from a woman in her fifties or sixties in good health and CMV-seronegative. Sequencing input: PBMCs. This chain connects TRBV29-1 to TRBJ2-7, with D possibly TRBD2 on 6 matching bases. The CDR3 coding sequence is TGCAGCGTTGGATATTGGGGAAGGCTAGCGAGAGGTTACGAGCAGTACTTC. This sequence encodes CSVGYWGRLARGYEQYF.